These 10 T cell receptor beta chains were sequenced from one sample in a study of T cell responses to AZD1222 COVID-19 vaccine. This table comes from immunoSEQ multiplex PCR, and its TCRdb copy is limited to in-frame clones, with some not included. The sample contains 85,000 to 90,000 clones, around nine tenths of which appear only once. This material consisted of peripheral blood, taken on day 0 of AZD1222 vaccination. Source of these receptors: an adult in good health.

The chain employs TRBV14 and TRBJ2-7, with D unclear. The CDR3 is 12 residues long. The germline V gene has CDR1 SGHDN and CDR2 FVKESK. V was clipped by 3 bases and J by 3 bases, with 6 bases between them. The CDR3, as DNA: TGTGCCAGCAGCCAGGGCATCTACGAGCAGTACTTC. It is translated as CASSQGIYEQYF. Full variable domain (outside the CDR3, taken from reference TRBV14 and TRBJ2-7): EAGVTQFPSHSVIEKGQTVTLRCDPISGHDNLYWYRRVMGKEIKFLLHFVKESKQDESGMPNNRFLAERTGGTYSTLKVQPAELEDSGVYFCASSQGIYEQYFGPGTRLTVT.

This clone has a single count. This sequence joins TRBV28 and TRBJ2-3; 7 bases line up with TRBD1. The length of the CDR3 is 15 residues. The germline CDR1 and CDR2 sequences are MDHEN and SYDVKM. V was clipped by 5 bases and J by 2 bases; unmatched bases: 7. The CDR3 sequence is CASSLFGQVTDTQYF. DNA of the CDR3: TGTGCCAGCAGTCTCTTCGGACAGGTCACAGATACGCAGTATTTT.

This clone has a handful of counts. This sequence joins TRBV7-2 and TRBJ1-5; D gene ambiguous. V shed 5 bases and J shed 0 bases, with 8 bases lying between them. CDR3 length: 14 amino acids. Germline V lookup: CDR1 SGHTA, CDR2 FQGNSA. CDR3 loop: CASSATASNQPQHF. The CDR3 DNA sequence: TGTGCCAGCAGCGCTACAGCTAGCAATCAGCCCCAGCATTTT.

The chain carries TRBV18 and TRBJ1-2; tentative D call: TRBD1 (5 bases). Germline V CDR1 and CDR2: KGHSH, LQKENI. The CDR3 has 14 residues. Trimming removed 3 bases from V and 0 bases from J, with 8 bases in between. CDR3 nucleotide sequence: TGTGCCAGCTCACCTGAGGGGACTAACTATGGCTACACCTTC. Its protein product is CASSPEGTNYGYTF.

The chain is built from TRBV11-2 and TRBJ2-2, with D unresolved. The length of the CDR3 is 12 residues. V dropped 7 bases and J dropped 1 base, with 4 bases sitting between them. The germline CDR1 and CDR2 sequences are SGHAT and FQNNGV. CDR3 bases: TGTGCCAGCACCATGAACACCGGGGAGCTGTTTTTT. Translating gives CASTMNTGELFF.

CDR3 region: CASSPDSKSNYGYTF. CDR3 coding DNA: TGTGCCAGCAGTCCGGACAGCAAGTCTAACTATGGCTACACCTTC. This rearrangement joins TRBV2 to TRBJ1-2; D might be TRBD1 (6 bases). The ends were cut back, 5 bases at V and 0 bases at J, with 13 bases in the middle. Germline V gene lookup returns CDR1 SNHLY and CDR2 FYNNEI. This CDR3 is 15 amino acids long.

V is TRBV5-1 and J is TRBJ1-1; TRBD1 might be the D (6 bases). V was clipped by 1 base and J by 1 base, with 14 bases between them. Germline CDR1 SGHRS, CDR2 YFSETQ. The CDR3 covers 16 residues. The CDR3 sequence is CASSLNTGTKNTEAFF. The CDR3 coding sequence is TGCGCCAGCAGCTTGAACACCGGGACAAAGAACACTGAAGCTTTCTTT.

The rearrangement uses TRBV2 and TRBJ2-2, with D possibly TRBD2 on 6 matching bases. V gave up 1 base and J gave up 4 bases, with 10 bases separating them. Germline V gives CDR1 SNHLY, CDR2 FYNNEI. The CDR3 spans 15 residues. CDR3 in amino acids: CASSEGGTLTGELFF. Here the CDR3 DNA reads TGTGCCAGCAGTGAAGGCGGGACTCTCACCGGGGAGCTGTTTTTT.

The chain is built from TRBV6-1 and TRBJ2-1, with 10 bases aligning to TRBD2. Per germline, CDR1 MNHNS and CDR2 SASEGT. J lost 3 bases, V lost 4 bases, and 6 bases had no gene match. The CDR3 totals 16 residues. CDR3 region: CASSGRVAGGYNEQFF. Written as DNA, the CDR3 is TGTGCCAGCAGTGGGAGGGTAGCGGGAGGCTACAATGAGCAGTTCTTC.

The CDR3 spells CASSLEMPYNEQFF. As DNA, the CDR3 is TGTGCCAGCAGCTTAGAAATGCCCTACAATGAGCAGTTCTTC. The chain couples TRBV7-2 to TRBJ2-1; D is undetermined. With 1 base removed from V and 2 bases from J, the gap between germline ends came to 6 bases. This CDR3 contains 14 residues. CDR1 is SGHTA and CDR2 is FQGNSA in the germline V gene.